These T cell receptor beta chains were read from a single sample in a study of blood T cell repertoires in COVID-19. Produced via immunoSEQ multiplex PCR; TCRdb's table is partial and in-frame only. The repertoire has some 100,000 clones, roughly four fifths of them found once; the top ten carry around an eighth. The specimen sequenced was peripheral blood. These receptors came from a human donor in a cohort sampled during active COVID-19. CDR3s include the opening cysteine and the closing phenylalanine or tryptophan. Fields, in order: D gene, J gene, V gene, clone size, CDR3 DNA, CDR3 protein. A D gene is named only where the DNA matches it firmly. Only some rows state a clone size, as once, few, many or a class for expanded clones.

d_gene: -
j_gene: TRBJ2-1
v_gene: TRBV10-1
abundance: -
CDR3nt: TGCGCCAGCGTGCTAGGGACACCCTCCTACAATGAGCAGTTCTTC
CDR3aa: CASVLGTPSYNEQFF

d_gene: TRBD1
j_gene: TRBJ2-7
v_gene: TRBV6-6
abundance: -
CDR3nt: TGTGCCAGCAGGGGACAGGGGGGCGAGCAGTACTTC
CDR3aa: CASRGQGGEQYF

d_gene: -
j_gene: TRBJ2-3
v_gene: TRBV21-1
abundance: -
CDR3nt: TGTGCCAGCAGCCTTTCTAGCGGGGGGTCCCCAGATACGCAGTATTTT
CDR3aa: CASSLSSGGSPDTQYF

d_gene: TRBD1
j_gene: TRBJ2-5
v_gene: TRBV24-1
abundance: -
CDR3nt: TGTGCCACCAGTGAATTTGGACAGGCGAATTGGGAGACCCAGTACTTC
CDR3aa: CATSEFGQANWETQYF

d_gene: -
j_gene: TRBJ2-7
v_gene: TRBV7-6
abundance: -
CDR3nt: TGTGCCAGCAGCCCAGGAGGAACCCTCTCCTACGAGCAGTACTTC
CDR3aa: CASSPGGTLSYEQYF

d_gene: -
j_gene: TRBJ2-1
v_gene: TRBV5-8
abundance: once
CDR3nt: TGTGCCAGCAGCTTGGGGCAGGGAGGCTTCAATGAGCAGTTCTTC
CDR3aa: CASSLGQGGFNEQFF

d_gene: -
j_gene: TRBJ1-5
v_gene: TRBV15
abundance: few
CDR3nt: TGTGCCACCAGCAGATCCAAAGGCAGGGAAGATCAGCCCCAGCATTTT
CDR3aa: CATSRSKGREDQPQHF

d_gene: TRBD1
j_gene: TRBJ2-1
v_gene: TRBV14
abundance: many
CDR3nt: TGTGCCAGCAGCCCCAAGACAGGGGGCGGGATCACCTACAATGAGCAGTTCTTC
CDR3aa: CASSPKTGGGITYNEQFF

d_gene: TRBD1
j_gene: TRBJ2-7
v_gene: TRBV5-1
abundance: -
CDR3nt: TGCGCCAGCAGGGGACAGGGGTCCCACGAGCAGTACTTC
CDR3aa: CASRGQGSHEQYF

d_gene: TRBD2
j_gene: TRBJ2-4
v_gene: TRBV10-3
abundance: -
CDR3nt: TGTGCCACGGGCGGGGGGGCCAAAAACATTCAGTACTTC
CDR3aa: CATGGGAKNIQYF

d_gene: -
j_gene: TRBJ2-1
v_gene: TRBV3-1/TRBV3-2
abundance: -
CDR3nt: TGTGCCAGCAGCCCATCACAGATTCCTGGGTACAATGAGCAGTTCTTC
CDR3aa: CASSPSQIPGYNEQFF

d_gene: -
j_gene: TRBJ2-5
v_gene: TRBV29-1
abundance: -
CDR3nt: TGCAGCGCCGAAGGACTGCAAGAGACCCAGTACTTC
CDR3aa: CSAEGLQETQYF

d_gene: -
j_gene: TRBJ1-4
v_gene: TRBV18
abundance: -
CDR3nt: TGTGCCAGCTCACCATACGCCGCAACTACTGCAACTAATGAAAAACTGTTTTTT
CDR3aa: CASSPYAATTATNEKLFF

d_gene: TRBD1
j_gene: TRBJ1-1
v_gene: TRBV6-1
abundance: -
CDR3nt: TGTGCCAGCAGTGAACAGGGGGCGCCGGGTGAAGCTTTCTTT
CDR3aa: CASSEQGAPGEAFF

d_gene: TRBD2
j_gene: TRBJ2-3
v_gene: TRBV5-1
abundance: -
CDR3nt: TGCGCCAGCAGCTTGACTAGCGGGGGGCCCCTAGAAAGCACAGATACGCAGTATTTT
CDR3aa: CASSLTSGGPLESTDTQYF

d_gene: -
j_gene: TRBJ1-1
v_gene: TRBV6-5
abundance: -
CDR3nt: TGTGCCAGCAGTTACACGGGACAAAGGAACACTGAAGCTTTCTTT
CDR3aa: CASSYTGQRNTEAFF

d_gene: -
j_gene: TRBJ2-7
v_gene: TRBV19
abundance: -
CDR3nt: TGTGCCAGTAGTCCCCTTACAGGGTCGTACGAGCAGTACTTC
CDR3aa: CASSPLTGSYEQYF

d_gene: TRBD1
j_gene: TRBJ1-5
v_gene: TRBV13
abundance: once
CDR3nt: TGTGCCAGCAGTCAGGGGGCTCGCAATCAGCCCCAGCATTTT
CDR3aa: CASSQGARNQPQHF

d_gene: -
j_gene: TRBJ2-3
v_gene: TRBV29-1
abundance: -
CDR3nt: TGCAGCGTAATGGCCGCAGATACGCAGTATTTT
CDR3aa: CSVMAADTQYF

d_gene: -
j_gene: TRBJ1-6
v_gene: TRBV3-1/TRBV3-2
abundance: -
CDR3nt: TGTGCCAGCAGCCAACAACTGGATTCACCCCTCCACTTT
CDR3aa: CASSQQLDSPLHF

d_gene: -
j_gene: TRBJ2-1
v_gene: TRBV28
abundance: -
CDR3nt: TGTGCCAGCAGTTCCCTCTCCGGGAGAGACAATGAGCAGTTCTTC
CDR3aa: CASSSLSGRDNEQFF

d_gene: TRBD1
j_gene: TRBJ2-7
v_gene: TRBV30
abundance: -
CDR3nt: TGTGCCTGGGGACAGGTCTACGAGCAGTACTTC
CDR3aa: CAWGQVYEQYF

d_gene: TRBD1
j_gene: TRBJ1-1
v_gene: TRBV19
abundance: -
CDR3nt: TGTGCCAGTAGTGTGACAGGGGGAGGAACTGAAGCTTTCTTT
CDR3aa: CASSVTGGGTEAFF

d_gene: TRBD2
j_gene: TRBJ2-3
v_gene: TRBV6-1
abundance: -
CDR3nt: TGTGCCAGCAGTGAAGGGAGCCATAGCGGGGGAGGGACAGATACGCAGTATTTT
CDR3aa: CASSEGSHSGGGTDTQYF

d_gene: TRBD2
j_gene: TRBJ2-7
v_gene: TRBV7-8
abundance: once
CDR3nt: TGTGCCAGCAGCTTAGCTAGCGGGGGCTCCAGCTCCTACGAGCAGTACTTC
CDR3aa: CASSLASGGSSSYEQYF

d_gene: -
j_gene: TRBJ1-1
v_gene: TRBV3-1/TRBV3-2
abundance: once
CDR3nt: TGTGCCAGCAGCCTCACCCCGGGGATGAACACTGAAGCTTTCTTT
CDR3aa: CASSLTPGMNTEAFF

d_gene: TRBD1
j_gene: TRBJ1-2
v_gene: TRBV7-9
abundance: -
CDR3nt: TGTGCCAGCAGCCGCGACAGGGGTGGCTACACCTTC
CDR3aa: CASSRDRGGYTF

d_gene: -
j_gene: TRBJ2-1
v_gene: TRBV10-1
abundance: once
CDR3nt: TGCGCCAGCAGCAGTACCAGGGGCCTCCATGTCAATGAGCAGTTCTTC
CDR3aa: CASSSTRGLHVNEQFF

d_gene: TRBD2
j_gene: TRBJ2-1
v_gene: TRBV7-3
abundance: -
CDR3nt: TGTGCCAGCAGCCTTCTAGCGGGGGGGCTGGGATATGAGCAGTTCTTC
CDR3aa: CASSLLAGGLGYEQFF

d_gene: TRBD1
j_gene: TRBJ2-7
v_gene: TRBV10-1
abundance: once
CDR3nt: TGCGCCAGCAGTGAGGCCGGGACAGGGCAGGGCGAGCAGTACTTC
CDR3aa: CASSEAGTGQGEQYF

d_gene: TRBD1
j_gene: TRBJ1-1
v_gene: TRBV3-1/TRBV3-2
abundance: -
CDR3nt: TGTGCCAGCAGCCAACAGGGGGCGAACACTGAAGCTTTCTTT
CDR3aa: CASSQQGANTEAFF

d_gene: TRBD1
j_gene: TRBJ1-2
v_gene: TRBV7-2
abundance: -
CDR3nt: TGTGCCAGCAGTCGGACAGGGGAAGGCTACGGCTACACCTTC
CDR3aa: CASSRTGEGYGYTF

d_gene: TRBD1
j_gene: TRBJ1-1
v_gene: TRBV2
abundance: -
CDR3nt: TGTGCCAGCAGTGAGCTGGGACAGATGAACACTGAAGCTTTCTTT
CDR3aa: CASSELGQMNTEAFF

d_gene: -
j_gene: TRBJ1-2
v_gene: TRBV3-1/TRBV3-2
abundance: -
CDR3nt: TGTGCCAGCAGTAGAAACCAACAGGGCTTAGGCTACACCTTC
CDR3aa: CASSRNQQGLGYTF

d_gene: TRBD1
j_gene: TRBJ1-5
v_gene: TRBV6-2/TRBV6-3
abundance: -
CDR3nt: TGTGCCAGCAGTTCCGGACAGGGCGGGCAGCCCCAGCATTTT
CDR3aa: CASSSGQGGQPQHF

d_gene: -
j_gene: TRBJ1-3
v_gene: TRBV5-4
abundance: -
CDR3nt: TGTGCCAGCAGTTATCAGGGTAACTCTGGAAACACCATATATTTT
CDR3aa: CASSYQGNSGNTIYF

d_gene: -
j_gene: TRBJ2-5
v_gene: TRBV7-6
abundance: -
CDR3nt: TGTGCCAGCAGCCAATCGGTCGGCGGGTACCAAGAGACCCAGTACTTC
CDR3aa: CASSQSVGGYQETQYF

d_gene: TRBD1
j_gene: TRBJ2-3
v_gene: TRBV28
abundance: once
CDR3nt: TGTGCCAGCATCCAACAGGGGCGGAACACAGATACGCAGTATTTT
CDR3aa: CASIQQGRNTDTQYF

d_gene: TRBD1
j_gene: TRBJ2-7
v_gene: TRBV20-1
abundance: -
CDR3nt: TGCAGTGCGAGGGACAGGGGCGAGCAGTACTTC
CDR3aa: CSARDRGEQYF

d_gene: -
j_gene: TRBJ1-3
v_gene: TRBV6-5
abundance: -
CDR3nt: TGTGCCAGCAGGACCCTTCCCGGGACAGGAAACACCATATATTTT
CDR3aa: CASRTLPGTGNTIYF

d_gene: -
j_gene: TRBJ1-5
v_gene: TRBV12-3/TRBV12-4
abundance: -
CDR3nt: TGTGCCAGCAGTCCGGGACTTACGCAGCCCCAGCATTTT
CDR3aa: CASSPGLTQPQHF

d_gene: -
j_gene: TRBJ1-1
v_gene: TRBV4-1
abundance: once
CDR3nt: TGCGCCAGCAGCCAATGGAGGACTGAAGCTTTCTTT
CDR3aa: CASSQWRTEAFF

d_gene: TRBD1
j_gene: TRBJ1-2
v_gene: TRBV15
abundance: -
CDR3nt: TGTGCCACCAGCAGAGATCTGGAGACAGGGATATTCTATGGCTACACCTTC
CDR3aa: CATSRDLETGIFYGYTF

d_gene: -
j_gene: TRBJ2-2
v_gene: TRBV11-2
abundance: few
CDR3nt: TGTGCCAGCAGCTTACGGGTGGTCTCGGGCACCGGGGAGCTGTTTTTT
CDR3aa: CASSLRVVSGTGELFF

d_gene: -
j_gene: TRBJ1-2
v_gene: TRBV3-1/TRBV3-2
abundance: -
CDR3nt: TGTGCCAGCAGCCGGGGGGGGCTTACCTATGGCTACACCTTC
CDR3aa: CASSRGGLTYGYTF

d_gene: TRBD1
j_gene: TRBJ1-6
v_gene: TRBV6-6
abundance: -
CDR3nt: TGTGCCAGCAGTCGATTACAACAGGGGATTGATTCACCCCTCCACTTT
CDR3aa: CASSRLQQGIDSPLHF

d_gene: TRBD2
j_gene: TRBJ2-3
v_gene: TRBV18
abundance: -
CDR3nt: TGTGCCAGCTCACCACCTTTAGCGGGTGTACATACGCAGTATTTT
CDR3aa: CASSPPLAGVHTQYF

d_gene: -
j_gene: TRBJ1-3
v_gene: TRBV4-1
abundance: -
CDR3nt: TGCGCCAGCAGCCTACCTATCGGGGGGCGAGGAAACACCATATATTTT
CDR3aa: CASSLPIGGRGNTIYF

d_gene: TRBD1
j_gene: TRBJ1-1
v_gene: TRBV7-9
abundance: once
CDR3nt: TGTGCCAGCAGCTATACAGGGGGCACTGAAGCTTTCTTT
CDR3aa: CASSYTGGTEAFF

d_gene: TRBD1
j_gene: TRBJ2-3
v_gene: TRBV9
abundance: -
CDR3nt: TGTGCCAGCAGCTCAACGCGGACAGGGATTGATACGCAGTATTTT
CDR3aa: CASSSTRTGIDTQYF

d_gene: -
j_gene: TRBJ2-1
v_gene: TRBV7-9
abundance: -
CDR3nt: TGTGCCAGCAGCTTAGGAGGCTCCTACAATGAGCAGTTCTTC
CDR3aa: CASSLGGSYNEQFF

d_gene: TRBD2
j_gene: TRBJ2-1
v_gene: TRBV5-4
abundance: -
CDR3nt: TGTGCCAGCAGCCCTAGCGGGGGGGCCACTGAGCAGTTCTTC
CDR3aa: CASSPSGGATEQFF

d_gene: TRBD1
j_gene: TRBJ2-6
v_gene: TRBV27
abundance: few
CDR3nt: TGTGCCAGCCGTACGGGACAGGGAAGATCTGGGGCCAACGTCCTGACTTTC
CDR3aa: CASRTGQGRSGANVLTF

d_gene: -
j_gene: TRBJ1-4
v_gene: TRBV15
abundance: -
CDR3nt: TGTGCCACCAGCAGGGAACAGTCTTATAATGAAAAACTGTTTTTT
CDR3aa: CATSREQSYNEKLFF

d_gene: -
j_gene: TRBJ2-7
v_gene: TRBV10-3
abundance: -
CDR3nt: TGTGCCACCAGGGTCCGTGTGCAGGGGAGCGACGAGCAGTACTTC
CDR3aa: CATRVRVQGSDEQYF

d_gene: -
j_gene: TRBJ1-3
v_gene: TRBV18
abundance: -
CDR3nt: TGTGCCAGCTCACCAACAGGGAAGGACACTCCCGGAAACACCATATATTTT
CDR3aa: CASSPTGKDTPGNTIYF

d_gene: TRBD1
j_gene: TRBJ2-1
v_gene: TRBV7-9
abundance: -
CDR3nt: TGTGCCAGCAGCCCCCGGACAGGGCGCACTGGTTATGAGCAGTTCTTC
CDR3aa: CASSPRTGRTGYEQFF

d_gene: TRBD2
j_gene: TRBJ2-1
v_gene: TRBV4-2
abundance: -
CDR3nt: TGTGCCAGCAGCCAAGATACAGCGGGGGGTTACAATGAGCAGTTCTTC
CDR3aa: CASSQDTAGGYNEQFF

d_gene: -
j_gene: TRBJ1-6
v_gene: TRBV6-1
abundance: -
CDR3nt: TGTGCCAGCAGTGAAGCGCTTAACAGCCAGGGAAGTTCACCCCTCCACTTT
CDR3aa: CASSEALNSQGSSPLHF

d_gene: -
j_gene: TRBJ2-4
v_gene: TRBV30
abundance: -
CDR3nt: TGTGCCTTAACTAGGACGGCAGCCAAAAACATTCAGTACTTC
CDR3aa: CALTRTAAKNIQYF